The 23 T cell receptor beta chains below all came from one sample that was sequenced in a study of Ad26.COV2.S vaccination and SARS-CoV-2 variants. Method: immunoSEQ multiplex PCR; TCRdb's copy keeps in-frame clones and lacks some. Among about 680,000 clones listed, more than 70% were seen once. The treatment denotes: 15 to 20 received Ad26.COV2.S at low or high dose, single or two shots; 5 received placebo; per-sample allocation not given. The investigators took samples on day 63 after the first vaccine or placebo injection. This sample comprised peripheral blood, obtained in a trial of Ad26.COV2.S vaccine versus placebo. The receptors shown here come from a person aged 18 to 65 who received the Ad26.COV2.S COVID-19 vaccine or a placebo.

The chain has TRBV7-9 and TRBJ2-7; TRBD1 agrees at 8 bases. Trimming took 5 bases from V and 6 from J; bases not matched to a gene: 12. The germline V gene has CDR1 SEHNR and CDR2 FQNEAQ (reference sequence). This CDR3 contains 15 residues. The CDR3 reads CASSPRARGLGEQYF. The CDR3 DNA sequence: TGTGCCAGCAGCCCCAGGGCCAGGGGGCTGGGCGAGCAGTACTTC.

The chain recombines TRBV11-2 with TRBJ2-3; TRBD2 aligns across 7 bases. Germline CDR1 is SGHAT and CDR2 is FQNNGV. CDR3 length: 17 residues. V gave up 4 bases and J gave up 4 bases; unmatched junction bases: 14. CDR3 DNA sequence: TGTGCCAGCAGCTCAGTAGCTGGGGGGAGGGCCTCAGATACGCAGTATTTT. Protein product: CASSSVAGGRASDTQYF.

The chain joins TRBV5-4 to TRBJ2-3, with TRBD2 matching 13 bases. The CDR3 totals 17 residues. Germline V gene data show CDR1 as SGHNT and CDR2 as YYREEE (reference sequence). The junction had 8 bases not matched to a gene; V was cut back by 3 bases and J by 4 bases. The CDR3 spells CASSSRTSGGGADTQYF. CDR3 in DNA: TGTGCCAGCAGCTCACGGACTAGCGGGGGCGGCGCAGATACGCAGTATTTT.

V usage is TRBV30 and J usage is TRBJ2-7, with 9 nucleotides matching TRBD2. The CDR3 totals 15 residues. V trimming: 0 bases; J trimming: 2 bases; junction bases outside the gene matches: 5. Germline V lookup: CDR1 GTSNPN, CDR2 SVGIG (reference sequence). Here the CDR3 reads CAWSVGIAGAYEQYF. The CDR3 nucleotides read TGTGCCTGGAGTGTAGGAATAGCGGGAGCCTACGAGCAGTACTTC.

V gene TRBV5-6 combines with J gene TRBJ2-7, with no clear D. Deletions cut 3 bases from V and 7 bases from J, with 8 bases between. The CDR3 has 11 amino acids. Germline CDR1 SGHDT, CDR2 YYEEEE. The CDR3 DNA is TGTGCCAGCAGCTCAGTCTGGGAGCAGTACTTC. Protein product: CASSSVWEQYF.

For this clone: At the DNA level, this CDR3 is encoded by other sequences in the same sample as well. This CDR3 reads CAWSVGLNTEAFF. CDR3 sequence (DNA): TGTGCCTGGAGTGTAGGTTTGAACACTGAAGCTTTCTTT. The chain couples TRBV30 to TRBJ1-1; D is undetermined. Between the trimmed V and J ends, which lost 0 bases and 0 bases, there was a span of 5 bases. This CDR3 has 13 residues. Germline CDR1 is GTSNPN and CDR2 is SVGIG (reference sequence).

The chain combines TRBV30 with TRBJ1-1; 7 nucleotides agree with TRBD1. The CDR3 contains 12 residues. From germline, CDR1 is GTSNPN and CDR2 SVGIG (reference sequence). J gave up 4 bases and V 6 bases, and 5 bases lay outside the gene matches. In DNA, the CDR3 is TGTGCCTGCAGGACAGGTAGCACTGAAGCTTTCTTT. It codes for CACRTGSTEAFF.

The rearrangement joins TRBV29-1 to TRBJ2-2; 13 nucleotides agree with TRBD2. The CDR3 totals 14 residues. J gave up 6 bases and V 7 bases, and 5 bases lay outside the gene matches. The germline V gene has CDR1 SQVTM and CDR2 ANQGSEA. The CDR3 coding sequence is TGCAGCGGAAGGACTAGCGGGAGTTCCGGGGAGCTGTTTTTT. Its translation is CSGRTSGSSGELFF.

This clone was seen once. This rearrangement joins TRBV4-3 to TRBJ2-2; D possibly corresponds to TRBD1 (6 bases). Germline assignment: CDR1 LGHNA and CDR2 YSLEER. This CDR3 comprises 17 residues. Trimming stripped 2 bases from V and 2 bases from J, with 15 bases between. CDR3 DNA sequence: TGCGCCAGCAGCCAAAAAACAAGGGGGAGAAACACCGGGGAGCTGTTTTTT. Translated: CASSQKTRGRNTGELFF.

The chain carries TRBV30 and TRBJ2-4; D possibly corresponds to TRBD1 (5 bases). Germline assignment: CDR1 GTSNPN and CDR2 SVGIG (reference sequence). The CDR3 extends over 16 amino acids. The V end lost 5 bases, the J end lost 1 base, and 18 bases lay between the germline ends. The CDR3 DNA reads as TGTGCCTGGGGGGCGTGGGGCGATGGGGCCAAAAACATTCAGTACTTC. Translation gives CAWGAWGDGAKNIQYF.

The gene calls are TRBV5-8 and TRBJ2-3, with 7 bases that match TRBD2. The CDR3 totals 14 residues. The germline gives CDR1 SGHTS, CDR2 YDEGEE. V lost 0 bases and J lost 3; bases outside the gene matches: 1. The CDR3 DNA is TGTGCCAGCAGCTTGGAGCGGGGAACAGATACGCAGTATTTT. The encoded protein is CASSLERGTDTQYF.

The V gene is TRBV2, the J gene TRBJ1-2; 9 bases map to TRBD1. The length of the CDR3 is 14 residues. The V and J ends lost 6 bases and 4 bases, in that order; junction bases with no gene match: 6. CDR1 is SNHLY, CDR2 FYNNEI, per germline. In DNA form, the CDR3 reads TGTGCCAGCAGACCGGGACAGGGATTCTATGGCTACACCTTC. This gives the protein CASRPGQGFYGYTF.

J is TRBJ1-1 and V is TRBV7-9; D is uncertain. Deletions cut 1 base from V and 1 base from J, with 10 bases between. Germline CDR1 reads SEHNR; CDR2 reads FQNEAQ (reference sequence). This CDR3 comprises 15 residues. The CDR3 loop reads CASSLGRPRNTEAFF. DNA for the CDR3: TGTGCCAGCAGCTTAGGAAGGCCCAGGAACACTGAAGCTTTCTTT.

The chain is built from TRBV6-5 and TRBJ2-1; 9 bases line up with TRBD1. Germline values: CDR1 MNHEY, CDR2 SVGAGI. Trimming cost V 9 bases and J 3 bases; bases outside gene matches: 9. The CDR3 runs to 15 residues. The CDR3 here is CASKLDRGFYNEQFF. The CDR3 DNA reads as TGTGCCAGTAAACTGGACAGGGGTTTCTACAATGAGCAGTTCTTC.

The chain joins TRBV6-2 or TRBV6-3 to TRBJ2-3; 11 bases are a match to TRBD2. Germline CDR1 and CDR2: MNHEY and SVGEGT. The V gene end was trimmed by 5 bases and the J gene end by 6 bases; junction bases not matched to a gene: 10. This CDR3 has 16 residues. For the CDR3, the DNA is TGTGCCAGCAGTCCACATAGCGGGGGGGCCAAGGATACGCAGTATTTT. Encoded protein: CASSPHSGGAKDTQYF.

The chain carries TRBV12-5 and TRBJ2-3; D may be TRBD1 (6 bases). CDR1 is LGHNT and CDR2 is FRNRAP in the germline V gene. Trimming took 5 bases from V and 6 from J, leaving 15 bases between them. CDR3 length: 14 residues. CDR3 amino acids: CASGVMGAGDTQYF. Here the CDR3 DNA reads TGTGCTAGTGGTGTGATGGGGGCCGGTGATACGCAGTATTTT. The whole variable domain, remainder taken from reference TRBV12-5 and TRBJ2-3, is DARVTQTPRHKVTEMGQEVTMRCQPILGHNTVFWYRQTMMQGLELLAYFRNRAPLDDSGMPKDRFSAEMPDATLATLKIQPSEPRDSAVYFCASGVMGAGDTQYFGPGTRLTVL.

This chain links TRBV5-8 with TRBJ1-5, with a weak D call TRBD1 (5 bases). Trimming removed 4 bases from V and 4 bases from J, with 12 bases in between. This CDR3 spans 14 amino acids. The germline V gene has CDR1 SGHTS and CDR2 YDEGEE. DNA of the CDR3: TGTGCCAGCAGCGGGGCCCCCTTGAATCAGCCCCAGCATTTT. Encoded protein: CASSGAPLNQPQHF. Filled out from reference TRBV5-8 and TRBJ1-5, the complete variable domain reads EAGVTQSPTHLIKTRGQQATLRCSPISGHTSVYWYQQALGLGLQFLLWYDEGEERNRGNFPPRFSGRQFPNYSSELNVNALELEDSALYLCASSGAPLNQPQHFGDGTRLSIL.

The chain carries TRBV7-8 and TRBJ1-3, with TRBD1 identical over 9 bases. Germline V CDR1 and CDR2: SGHVS, FQNEAQ. V shed 5 bases and J 2 bases; nucleotides not matched to a gene: 10. The CDR3 is 17 residues long. DNA for the CDR3: TGTGCCAGCAGCCCGAGAGAGACAGGGGGTCCTGGAAACACCATATATTTT. This translates into CASSPRETGGPGNTIYF.

Turning to this clone: Other nucleotide sequences in the sample specify the same CDR3. The V gene is TRBV5-1, the J gene TRBJ1-1; 10 nucleotides agree with TRBD1. This CDR3 is built from 14 residues. Germline CDR1 SGHRS, CDR2 YFSETQ. The V and J ends lost 4 bases and 2 bases, in that order; junction bases with no gene match: 2. CDR3 bases: TGCGCCAGCAGCAGGACAGGGGGTAACACTGAAGCTTTCTTT. This codes for CASSRTGGNTEAFF.

This clone was detected many times. The identical CDR3 is also encoded by other nucleotide sequences in the sample. V is TRBV24-1 and J is TRBJ2-5; TRBD2 agrees at 10 bases. Trimming took 5 bases from V and 1 from J; bases not matched to a gene: 3. The germline gives CDR1 KGHDR, CDR2 SFDVKD. This CDR3 spans 15 amino acids. This chain's CDR3 is CATSGIAGGQETQYF. The CDR3, as DNA: TGTGCCACCAGTGGGATAGCGGGGGGCCAAGAGACCCAGTACTTC.

CDR3 protein: CSVRSGLLTDTQYF. CDR3 coding DNA: TGCAGCGTTAGGTCGGGCCTCCTCACAGATACGCAGTATTTT. The J gene is TRBJ2-3, the V gene TRBV29-1; D call uncertain. V lost 5 bases and J lost 2, with 14 bases in between. Per the germline V gene, CDR1 is SQVTM and CDR2 is ANQGSEA. There are 14 residues in the CDR3.

V gene TRBV19 combines with J gene TRBJ2-3; D not certain. The CDR3 is made up of 17 amino acids. CDR1 is LNHDA, CDR2 SQIVND, per germline (reference sequence). V was pared by 5 bases and J by 0 bases, with 18 bases between. The CDR3: CASSDGRPGPSTDTQYF. DNA for the CDR3: TGTGCCAGTAGTGACGGCAGGCCGGGCCCAAGCACAGATACGCAGTATTTT.

The CDR3 sequence: CASSTPTSGTTDTQYF. DNA of the CDR3: TGTGCCAGCAGCACCCCGACTAGCGGGACCACAGATACGCAGTATTTT. The J gene is TRBJ2-3, the V gene TRBV21-1; the table calls TRBD2, which could not be checked here. TRBV21-1 counts as a pseudogene. The CDR3 loop spans 16 amino acids.